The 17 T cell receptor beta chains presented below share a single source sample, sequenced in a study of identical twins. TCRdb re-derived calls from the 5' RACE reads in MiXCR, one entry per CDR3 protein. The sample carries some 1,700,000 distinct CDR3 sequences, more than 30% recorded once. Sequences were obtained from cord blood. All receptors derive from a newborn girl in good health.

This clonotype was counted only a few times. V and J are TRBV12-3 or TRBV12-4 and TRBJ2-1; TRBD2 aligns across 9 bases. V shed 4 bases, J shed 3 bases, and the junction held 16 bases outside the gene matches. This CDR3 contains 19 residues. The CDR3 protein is CASSSSIFGSGRSYNEQFF. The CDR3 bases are TGTGCCAGCAGTTCCTCGATATTTGGGAGCGGGAGGAGCTACAATGAGCAGTTCTTC.

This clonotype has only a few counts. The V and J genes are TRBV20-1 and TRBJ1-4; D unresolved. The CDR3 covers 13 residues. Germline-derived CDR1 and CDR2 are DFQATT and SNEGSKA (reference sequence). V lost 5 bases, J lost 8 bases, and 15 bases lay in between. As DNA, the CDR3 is TGCAGTGCTTCGACCGCACCTCGGGAAAAACTGTTTTTT. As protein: CSASTAPREKLFF.

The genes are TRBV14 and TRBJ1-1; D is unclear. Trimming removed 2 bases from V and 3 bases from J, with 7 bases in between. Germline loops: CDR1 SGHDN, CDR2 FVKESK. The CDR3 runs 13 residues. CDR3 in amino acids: CASSQQIDTEAFF. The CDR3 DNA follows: TGTGCCAGCAGCCAACAGATCGACACTGAAGCTTTCTTT.

This CDR3 is CASSQDITGVASYNEQYF. In DNA form, the CDR3 reads TGTGCCAGCAGCCAAGATATCACCGGGGTCGCCTCCTACAATGAGCAGTACTTC. The V and J genes are TRBV4-2 and TRBJ2-1; possible D gene TRBD2, 5 bases. The J call may not be correct, given that the DNA end is closer to TRBJ2-7. CDR3 length equals 18 residues. Germline values: CDR1 LGHNA, CDR2 YNFKEQ.

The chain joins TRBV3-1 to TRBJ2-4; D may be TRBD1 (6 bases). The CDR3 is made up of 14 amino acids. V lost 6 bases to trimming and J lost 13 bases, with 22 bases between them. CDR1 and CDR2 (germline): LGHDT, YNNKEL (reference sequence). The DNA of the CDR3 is TGTGCCAGCAGTGGAACAGGGATAAACTGGGAGCAGTACTTC. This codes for CASSGTGINWEQYF.

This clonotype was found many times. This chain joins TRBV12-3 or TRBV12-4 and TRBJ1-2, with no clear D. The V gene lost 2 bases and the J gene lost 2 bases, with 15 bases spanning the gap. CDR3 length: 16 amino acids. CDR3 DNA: TGTGCCAGCAGTTTAACCCAGTTAGTCTTAAACTATGGCTACACCTTC. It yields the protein CASSLTQLVLNYGYTF.

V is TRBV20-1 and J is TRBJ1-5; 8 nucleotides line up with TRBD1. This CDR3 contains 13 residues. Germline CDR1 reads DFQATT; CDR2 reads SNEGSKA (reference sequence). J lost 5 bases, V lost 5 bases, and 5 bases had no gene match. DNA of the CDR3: TGCAGTGCTCGCGACAGGGGAGATCAGCCCCAGCATTTT. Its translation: CSARDRGDQPQHF.

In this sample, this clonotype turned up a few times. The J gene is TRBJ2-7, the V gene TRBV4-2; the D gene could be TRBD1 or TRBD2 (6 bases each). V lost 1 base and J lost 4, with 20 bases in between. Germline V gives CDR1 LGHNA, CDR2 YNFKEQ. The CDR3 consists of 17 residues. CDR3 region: CASSQVVGGGREYEQYF. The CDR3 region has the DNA TGTGCCAGCAGCCAAGTTGTTGGAGGGGGGCGGGAATACGAGCAGTACTTC.

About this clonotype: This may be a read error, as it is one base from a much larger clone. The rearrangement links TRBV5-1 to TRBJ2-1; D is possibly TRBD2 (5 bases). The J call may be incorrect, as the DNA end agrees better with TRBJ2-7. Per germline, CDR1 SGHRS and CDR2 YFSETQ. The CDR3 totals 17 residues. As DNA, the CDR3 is TGCGCCAACTCACTAGTCCAATCCCGTCCCTCCTACAATGAGCAGTACTTC. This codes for CANSLVQSRPSYNEQYF.

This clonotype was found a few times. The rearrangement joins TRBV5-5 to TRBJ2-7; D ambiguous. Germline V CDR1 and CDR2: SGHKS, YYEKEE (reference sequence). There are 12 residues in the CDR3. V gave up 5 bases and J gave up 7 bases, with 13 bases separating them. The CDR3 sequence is CASSRPSNEQYF. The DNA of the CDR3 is TGTGCCAGCAGTCGCCCCTCTAATGAGCAGTACTTC.

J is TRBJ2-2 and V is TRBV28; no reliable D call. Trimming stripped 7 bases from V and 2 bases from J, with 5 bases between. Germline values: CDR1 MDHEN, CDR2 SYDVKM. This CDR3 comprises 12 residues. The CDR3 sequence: CASTTNTGELFF. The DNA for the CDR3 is TGTGCCAGCACCACTAACACCGGGGAGCTGTTTTTT.

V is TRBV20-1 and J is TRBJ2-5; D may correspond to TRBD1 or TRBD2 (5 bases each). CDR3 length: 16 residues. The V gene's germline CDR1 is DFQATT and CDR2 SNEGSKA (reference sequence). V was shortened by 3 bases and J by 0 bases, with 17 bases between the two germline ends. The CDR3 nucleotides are TGCAGTGCTAGGGATCCGGGGCATCCTTACCAAGAGACCCAGTACTTC. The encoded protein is CSARDPGHPYQETQYF.

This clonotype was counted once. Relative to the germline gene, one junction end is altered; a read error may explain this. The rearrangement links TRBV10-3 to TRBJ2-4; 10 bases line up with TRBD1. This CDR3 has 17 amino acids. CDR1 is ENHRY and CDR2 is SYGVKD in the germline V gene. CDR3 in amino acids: CAISEFGDRGAKNIRYF. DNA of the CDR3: TGTGCCATCAGTGAATTTGGGGACAGGGGCGCCAAAAACATTCGGTACTTC.

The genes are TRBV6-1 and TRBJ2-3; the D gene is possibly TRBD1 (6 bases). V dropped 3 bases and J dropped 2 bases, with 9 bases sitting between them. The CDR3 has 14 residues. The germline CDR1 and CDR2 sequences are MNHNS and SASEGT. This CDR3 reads CASSDRGYTDTQYF. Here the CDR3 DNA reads TGTGCCAGCAGTGACAGGGGATACACAGATACGCAGTATTTT.

The DNA for the CDR3 is TGTGCCAGCAGTGCTGAAAAACTGTTTTTT. Residues: CASSAEKLFF. The chain employs TRBV25-1 and TRBJ1-4; no definite D call. CDR3 length equals 10 residues. Germline loops: CDR1 MGHDK, CDR2 SYGVNS. V dropped 4 bases and J dropped 7 bases, with 1 base sitting between them. The full variable domain, rest sourced from reference TRBV25-1 and TRBJ1-4, is EADIYQTPRYLVIGTGKKITLECSQTMGHDKMYWYQQDPGMELHLIHYSYGVNSTEKGDLSSESTVSRIRTEHFPLTLESARPSHTSQYLCASSAEKLFFGSGTQLSVL.

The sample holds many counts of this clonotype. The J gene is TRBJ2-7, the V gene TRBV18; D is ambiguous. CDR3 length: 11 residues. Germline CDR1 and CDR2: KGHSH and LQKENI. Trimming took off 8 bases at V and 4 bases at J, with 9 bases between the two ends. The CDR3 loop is CASSPRYEQYF. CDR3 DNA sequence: TGTGCCAGCAGTCCCAGGTACGAGCAGTACTTC.

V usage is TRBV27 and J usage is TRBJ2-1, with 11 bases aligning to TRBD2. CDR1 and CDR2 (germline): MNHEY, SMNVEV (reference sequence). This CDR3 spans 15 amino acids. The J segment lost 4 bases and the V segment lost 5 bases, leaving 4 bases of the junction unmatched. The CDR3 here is CASSVSSGRYNEQFF. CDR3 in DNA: TGTGCCAGCAGTGTCTCTAGCGGGAGGTACAATGAGCAGTTCTTC.